This T cell receptor (beta chain) is drawn from a study of shared clonotypes between healthy human individuals. The study, taken as a whole, reports: Donor clonotype sharing was expected to depend on sequencing depth. Naive CD4 clonotype sharing across a handful of donors was about 5.3%.

With 4 bases removed from V and 7 bases from J, the gap between germline ends came to 17 bases. Germline V gives CDR1 SNHLY, CDR2 FYNNEI. This CDR3 has 15 residues. The authors distributed each subset's genomic DNA evenly over several immunoSEQ plates. Libraries were prepared by immunoSEQ multiplex PCR; TCRdb keeps only in-frame clonotypes and omits some of them. The repertoire holds roughly 590,000 clones, around 95% seen once, with around 0.11% in the top ten. CD45RO-negative, CCR7-positively selected cells formed the naive CD8 fraction, excluding terminally differentiated effector memory CD45RA+ cells. Adult Caucasians living in Nashville, Tennessee made up all of the donors. On this clone itself: Its antigen is currently unknown.

The chain has TRBV2 and TRBJ2-4; D is perhaps TRBD2 (6 bases). The clonotype comes from a woman under 40 in good health. Material for sequencing was naive CD8+ T cells sorted from blood. The CDR3 here is CASSGNRLGGNIQYF. Written as DNA, the CDR3 is TGTGCCAGCAGTGGGAACCGACTTGGAGGGAACATTCAGTACTTC. Combining the CDR3 with reference TRBV2 and TRBJ2-4 gives the whole variable domain EPEVTQTPSHQVTQMGQEVILRCVPISNHLYFYWYRQILGQKVEFLVSFYNNEISEKSEIFDDQFSVERPDGSNFTLKIRSTKLEDSAMYFCASSGNRLGGNIQYFGAGTRLSVL.